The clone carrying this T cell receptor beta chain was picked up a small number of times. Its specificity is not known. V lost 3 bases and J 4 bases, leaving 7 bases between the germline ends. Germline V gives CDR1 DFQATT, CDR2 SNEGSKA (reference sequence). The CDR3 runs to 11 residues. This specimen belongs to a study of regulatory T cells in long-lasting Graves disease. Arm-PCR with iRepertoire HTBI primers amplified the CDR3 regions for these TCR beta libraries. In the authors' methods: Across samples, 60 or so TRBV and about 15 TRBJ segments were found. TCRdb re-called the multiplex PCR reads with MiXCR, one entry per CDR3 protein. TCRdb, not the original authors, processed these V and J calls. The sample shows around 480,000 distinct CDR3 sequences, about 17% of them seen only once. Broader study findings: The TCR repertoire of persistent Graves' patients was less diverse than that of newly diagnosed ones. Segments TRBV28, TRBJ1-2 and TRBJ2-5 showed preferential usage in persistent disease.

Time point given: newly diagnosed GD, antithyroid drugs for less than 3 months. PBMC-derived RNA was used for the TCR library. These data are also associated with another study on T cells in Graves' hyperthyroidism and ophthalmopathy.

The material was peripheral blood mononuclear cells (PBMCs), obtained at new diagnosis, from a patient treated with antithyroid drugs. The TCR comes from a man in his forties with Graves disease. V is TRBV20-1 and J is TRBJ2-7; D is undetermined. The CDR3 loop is CSARIKYEQYF. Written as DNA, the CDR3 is TGCAGTGCTAGGATCAAGTACGAGCAGTACTTC.